These 2 T cell receptor beta chains were all obtained from the same sample, sequenced in a study of cytomegalovirus exposure and HLA in healthy donors. PCR used 60 Vbeta primers and 13 Jbeta primers. Profiling relied on immunoSEQ multiplex PCR, and the TCRdb table lists in-frame clones only, not all of them. The sample shows about 190,000 clones, over 65% of them seen only once. What was sequenced was PBMCs. These receptors were taken from a middle-aged man in good health and CMV-seropositive.

The chain uses TRBV19 and TRBJ2-1; 8 bases fit TRBD1. The junction had 12 bases not matched to a gene; V was cut back by 7 bases and J by 7 bases. Germline V gene data show CDR1 as LNHDA and CDR2 as SQIVND (reference sequence). The CDR3 contains 15 residues. The CDR3 DNA is TGTGCCAGTACGGACAGGGCTAGACTCGGGAATGAGCAGTTCTTC. It specifies CASTDRARLGNEQFF.

The V and J genes are TRBV5-4 and TRBJ2-1, with 10 positions matching TRBD1. Germline V lookup: CDR1 SGHNT, CDR2 YYREEE (reference sequence). The CDR3 contains 16 residues. V lost 5 bases and J lost 0; bases outside the gene matches: 5. The CDR3 DNA reads as TGTGCCAGCAGATCGGACAGGGGGAGCTCCTACAATGAGCAGTTCTTC. Residues: CASRSDRGSSYNEQFF.